Listed here is a single T cell receptor (beta chain). These data are taken from a study of blood T cell repertoires in COVID-19. Study overall: T cells, B-cell-depleted T cells, or PBMCs supplied cDNA or gDNA.

Participants, about 18 to 100 years old, spanned 25 or so US areas. Clinical history reported by participants formed the basis on which cohorts were assigned. Two negative PCRs, clearance, or symptom resolution were required of recovered Cohort 3 donors. The germline gives CDR1 LGHNA, CDR2 YSLEER. The ends lost 0 bases at V and 11 bases at J; junction bases unmatched: 13. The CDR3 spans 16 residues. The table came from immunoSEQ multiplex PCR; TCRdb's copy has only in-frame clones and leaves some out. The sample carries 310,000 or so clones, over 75% recorded once. The sequenced material came from PBMCs or T cells enriched from blood (not recorded which). The receptor was isolated from a woman aged 40 to 49 who had recovered from COVID-19. The gene calls are TRBV4-3 and TRBJ2-3, with 8 bases that match TRBD2. The CDR3 nucleotides read TGCGCCAGCAGCCAAGATCGAGACGTAGCGGGACTTCAGCAGTATTTT. Residues: CASSQDRDVAGLQQYF.